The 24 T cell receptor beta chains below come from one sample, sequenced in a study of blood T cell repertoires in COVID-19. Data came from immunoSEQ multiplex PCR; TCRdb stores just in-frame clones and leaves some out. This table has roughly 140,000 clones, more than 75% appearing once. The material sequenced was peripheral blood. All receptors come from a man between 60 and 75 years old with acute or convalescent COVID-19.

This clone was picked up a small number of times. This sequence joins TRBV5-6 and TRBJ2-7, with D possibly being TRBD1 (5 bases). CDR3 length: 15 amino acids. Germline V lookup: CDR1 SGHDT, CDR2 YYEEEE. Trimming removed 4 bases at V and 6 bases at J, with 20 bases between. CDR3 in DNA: TGTGCCAGCAGCCCCGGGCAGGGTAAGCGCTCCGAGCAGTACTTC. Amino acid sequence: CASSPGQGKRSEQYF. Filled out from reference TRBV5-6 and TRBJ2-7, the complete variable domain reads DAGVTQSPTHLIKTRGQQVTLRCSPKSGHDTVSWYQQALGQGPQFIFQYYEEEERQRGNFPDRFSGHQFPNYSSELNVNALLLGDSALYLCASSPGQGKRSEQYFGPGTRLTVT.

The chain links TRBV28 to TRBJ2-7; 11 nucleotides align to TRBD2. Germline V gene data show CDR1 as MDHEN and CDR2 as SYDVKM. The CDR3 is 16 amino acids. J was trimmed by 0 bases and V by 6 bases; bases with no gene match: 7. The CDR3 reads CASSTSGTSGSYEQYF. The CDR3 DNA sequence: TGTGCCAGCAGCACTTCCGGGACTAGCGGCTCCTACGAGCAGTACTTC. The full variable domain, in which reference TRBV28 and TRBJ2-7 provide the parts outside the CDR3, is DVKVTQSSRYLVKRTGEKVFLECVQDMDHENMFWYRQDPGLGLRLIYFSYDVKMKEKGDIPEGYSVSREKKERFSLILESASTNQTSMYLCASSTSGTSGSYEQYFGPGTRLTVT.

The CDR3: CASSLPDRGGYTF. CDR3 nucleotides: TGTGCCAGCAGTCTCCCCGACAGGGGCGGCTACACCTTC. The chain joins TRBV28 to TRBJ1-2, with 8 bases matching TRBD1. The CDR3 length is 13 residues. With V trimmed by 5 bases and J by 8 bases, 7 bases remained unmatched. Germline values: CDR1 MDHEN, CDR2 SYDVKM.

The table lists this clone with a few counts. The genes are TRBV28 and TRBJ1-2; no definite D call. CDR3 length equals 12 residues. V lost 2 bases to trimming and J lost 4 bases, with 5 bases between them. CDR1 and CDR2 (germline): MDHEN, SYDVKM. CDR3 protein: CASSLPSYGYTF. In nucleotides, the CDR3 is TGTGCCAGCAGTTTACCCAGCTATGGCTACACCTTC.

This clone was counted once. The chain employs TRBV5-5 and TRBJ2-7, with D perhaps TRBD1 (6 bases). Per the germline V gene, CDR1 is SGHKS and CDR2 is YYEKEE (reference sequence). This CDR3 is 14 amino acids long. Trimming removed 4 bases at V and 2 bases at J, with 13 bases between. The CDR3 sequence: CASSPRDTTYEQYF. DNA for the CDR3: TGTGCCAGCAGCCCCCGGGACACCACCTACGAGCAGTACTTC.

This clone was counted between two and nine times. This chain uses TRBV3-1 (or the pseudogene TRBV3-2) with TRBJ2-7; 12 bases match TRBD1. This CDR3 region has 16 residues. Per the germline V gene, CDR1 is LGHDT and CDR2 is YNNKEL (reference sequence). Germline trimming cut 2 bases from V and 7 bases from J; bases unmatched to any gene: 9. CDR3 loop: CASSQNPGQGAGEQYF. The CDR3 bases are TGTGCCAGCAGCCAAAACCCGGGACAGGGGGCGGGAGAGCAGTACTTC.

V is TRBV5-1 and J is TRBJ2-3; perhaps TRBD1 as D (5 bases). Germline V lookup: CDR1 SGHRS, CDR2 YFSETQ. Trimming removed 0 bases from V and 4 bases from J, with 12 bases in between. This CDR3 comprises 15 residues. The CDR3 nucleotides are TGCGCCAGCAGCTTGGGGCAGGGAACGGCAGATACGCAGTATTTT. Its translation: CASSLGQGTADTQYF.

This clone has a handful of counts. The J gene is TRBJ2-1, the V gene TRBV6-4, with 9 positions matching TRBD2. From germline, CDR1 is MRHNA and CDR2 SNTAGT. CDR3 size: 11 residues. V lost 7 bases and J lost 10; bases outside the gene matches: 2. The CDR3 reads CASTAGGEQFF. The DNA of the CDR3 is TGTGCCAGCACGGCGGGAGGGGAGCAGTTCTTC.

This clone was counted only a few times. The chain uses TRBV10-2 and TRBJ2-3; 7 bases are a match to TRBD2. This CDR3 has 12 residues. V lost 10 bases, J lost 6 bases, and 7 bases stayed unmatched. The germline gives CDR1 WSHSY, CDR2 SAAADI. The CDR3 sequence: CATLTSADTQYF. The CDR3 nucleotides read TGCGCCACCCTTACTAGCGCCGATACGCAGTATTTT.

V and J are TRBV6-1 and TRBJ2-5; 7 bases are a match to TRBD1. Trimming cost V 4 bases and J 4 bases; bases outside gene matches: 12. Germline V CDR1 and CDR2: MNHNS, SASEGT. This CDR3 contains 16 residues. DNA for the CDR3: TGTGCCAGCAGTGTCCGGACAGGTTCGGGAAGAGAGACCCAGTACTTC. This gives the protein CASSVRTGSGRETQYF.

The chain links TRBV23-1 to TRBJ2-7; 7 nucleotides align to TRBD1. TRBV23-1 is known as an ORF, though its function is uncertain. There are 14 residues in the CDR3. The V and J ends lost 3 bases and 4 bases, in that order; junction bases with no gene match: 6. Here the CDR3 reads CASSQVPQGYEQYF. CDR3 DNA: TGCGCCAGCAGTCAGGTTCCACAGGGGTACGAGCAGTACTTC.

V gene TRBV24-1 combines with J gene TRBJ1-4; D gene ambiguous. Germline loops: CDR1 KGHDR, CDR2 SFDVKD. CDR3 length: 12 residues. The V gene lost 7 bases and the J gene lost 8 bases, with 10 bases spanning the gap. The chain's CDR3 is CATRGDREKLFF. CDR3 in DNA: TGTGCCACCAGAGGAGATAGGGAAAAACTGTTTTTT.

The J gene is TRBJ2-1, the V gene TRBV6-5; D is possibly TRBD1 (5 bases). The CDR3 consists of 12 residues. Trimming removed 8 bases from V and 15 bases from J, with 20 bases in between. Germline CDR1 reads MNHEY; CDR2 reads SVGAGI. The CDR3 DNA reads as TGTGCCAGCGATGGCCTTTGGGAACAGGTGTTCTTC. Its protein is CASDGLWEQVFF.

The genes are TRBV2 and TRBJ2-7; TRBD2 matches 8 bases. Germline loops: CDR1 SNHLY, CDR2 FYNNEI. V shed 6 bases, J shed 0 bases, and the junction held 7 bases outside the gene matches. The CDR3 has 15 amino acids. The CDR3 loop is CASRESGSHSYEQYF. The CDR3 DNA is TGTGCCAGCAGAGAGAGCGGGAGCCACTCCTACGAGCAGTACTTC. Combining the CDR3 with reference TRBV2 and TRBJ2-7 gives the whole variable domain EPEVTQTPSHQVTQMGQEVILRCVPISNHLYFYWYRQILGQKVEFLVSFYNNEISEKSEIFDDQFSVERPDGSNFTLKIRSTKLEDSAMYFCASRESGSHSYEQYFGPGTRLTVT.

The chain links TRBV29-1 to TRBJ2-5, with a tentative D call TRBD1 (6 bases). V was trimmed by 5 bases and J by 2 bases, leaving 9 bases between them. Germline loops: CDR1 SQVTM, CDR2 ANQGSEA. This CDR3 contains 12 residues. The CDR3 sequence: CSVFGQQETQYF. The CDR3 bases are TGCAGCGTTTTCGGACAGCAAGAGACCCAGTACTTC.

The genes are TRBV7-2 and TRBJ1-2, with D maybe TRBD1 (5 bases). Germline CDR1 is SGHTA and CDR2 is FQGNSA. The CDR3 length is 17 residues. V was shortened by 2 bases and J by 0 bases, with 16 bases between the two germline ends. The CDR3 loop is CASSLRGEAEANYGYTF. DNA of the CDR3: TGTGCCAGCAGCTTAAGAGGGGAGGCGGAAGCTAACTATGGCTACACCTTC.

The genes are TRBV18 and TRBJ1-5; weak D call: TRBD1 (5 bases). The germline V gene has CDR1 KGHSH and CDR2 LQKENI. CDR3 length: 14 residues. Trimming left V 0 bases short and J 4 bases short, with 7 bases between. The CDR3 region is CASSPPGGNQPQHF. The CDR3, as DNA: TGTGCCAGCTCACCACCGGGGGGTAATCAGCCCCAGCATTTT.

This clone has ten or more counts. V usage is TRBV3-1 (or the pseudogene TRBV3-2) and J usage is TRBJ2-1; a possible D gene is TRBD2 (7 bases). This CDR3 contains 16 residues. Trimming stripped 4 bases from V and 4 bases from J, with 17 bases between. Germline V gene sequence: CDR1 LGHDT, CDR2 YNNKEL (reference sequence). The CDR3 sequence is CASSPRTAGAYNEQFF. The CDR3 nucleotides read TGTGCCAGCAGCCCCAGGACCGCGGGGGCTTACAATGAGCAGTTCTTC.

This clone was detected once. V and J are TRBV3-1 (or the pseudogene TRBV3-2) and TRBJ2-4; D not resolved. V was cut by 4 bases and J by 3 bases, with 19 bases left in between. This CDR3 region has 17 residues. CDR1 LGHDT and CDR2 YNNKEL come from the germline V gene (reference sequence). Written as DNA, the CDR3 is TGTGCCAGCAGCCCCTTCTTCAGGAATGATGGCAAAAACATTCAGTACTTC. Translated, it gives CASSPFFRNDGKNIQYF.

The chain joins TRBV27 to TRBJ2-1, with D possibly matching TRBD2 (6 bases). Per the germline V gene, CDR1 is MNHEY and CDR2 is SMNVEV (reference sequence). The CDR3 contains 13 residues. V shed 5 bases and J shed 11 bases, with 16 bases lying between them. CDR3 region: CASSPTSTGQQFF. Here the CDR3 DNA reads TGTGCCAGCAGTCCCACTAGCACGGGACAGCAGTTCTTC.

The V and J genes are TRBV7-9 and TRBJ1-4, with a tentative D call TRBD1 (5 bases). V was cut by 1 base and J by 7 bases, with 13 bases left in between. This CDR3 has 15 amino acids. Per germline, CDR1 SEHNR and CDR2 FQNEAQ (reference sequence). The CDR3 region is CASSLGGFDGEKLFF. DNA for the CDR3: TGTGCCAGCAGCTTAGGGGGCTTTGATGGTGAAAAACTGTTTTTT.

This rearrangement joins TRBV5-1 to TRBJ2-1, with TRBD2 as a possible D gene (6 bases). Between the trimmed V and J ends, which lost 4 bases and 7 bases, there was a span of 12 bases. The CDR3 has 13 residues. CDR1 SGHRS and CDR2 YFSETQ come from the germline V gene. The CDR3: CASSPQTRNEQFF. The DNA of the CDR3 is TGCGCCAGCAGCCCCCAGACTAGGAATGAGCAGTTCTTC.

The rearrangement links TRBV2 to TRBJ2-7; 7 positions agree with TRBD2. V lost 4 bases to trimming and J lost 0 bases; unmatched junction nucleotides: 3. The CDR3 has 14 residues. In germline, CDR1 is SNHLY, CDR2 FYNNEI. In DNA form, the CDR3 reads TGTGCCAGCAGTGGCTGGGACTACTCCTACGAGCAGTACTTC. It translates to CASSGWDYSYEQYF.

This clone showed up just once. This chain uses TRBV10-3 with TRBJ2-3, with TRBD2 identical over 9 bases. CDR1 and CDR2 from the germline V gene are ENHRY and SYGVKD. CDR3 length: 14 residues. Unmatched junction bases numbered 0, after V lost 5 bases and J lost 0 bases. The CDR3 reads CAISSGGSTDTQYF. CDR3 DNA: TGTGCCATCAGTAGCGGGGGGAGCACAGATACGCAGTATTTT.